This T cell receptor beta chain was found in a study of regulatory T cells in long-lasting Graves disease. Study-level results: Favoring TRBV28, TRBJ1-2 and TRBJ2-5 was a feature seen in persistent disease. Study of thyroid tissue was not done, with only peripheral blood studied.

This clonotype was observed a handful of times. Its antigen is not identified. Germline-derived CDR1 and CDR2 are SNHLY and FYNNEI. The ends were cut back, 1 base at V and 3 bases at J, with 7 bases in the middle. The CDR3 consists of 13 residues. Relying on iRepertoire HTBI primers and Arm-PCR of CDR3 regions, the team built TCR beta libraries. TCRdb itself ran the multiplex PCR reads through MiXCR, one entry per CDR3 protein. The data hold about 530,000 distinct CDR3 sequences, with about 16% observed a single time. Described time point: newly diagnosed GD, antithyroid drugs for less than 3 months. Generation of the TCR library employed RNA extracted from PBMCs. The data also belong to a second study, concerning T cells in Graves' hyperthyroidism and ophthalmopathy. That source adds: Over 18 months, lack of ophthalmopathy progression marked Graves' hyperthyroidism as stable. The patients, who ranged from 18 to 65 in age, presented with newly diagnosed hyperthyroidism lasting under 2 months.

The chain combines TRBV2 with TRBJ2-7; D call uncertain. Specimen: peripheral blood mononuclear cells (PBMCs), collected at new diagnosis, from a patient treated with antithyroid drugs. The origin of this receptor is a woman aged 35 to 60 with Graves disease. The CDR3 nucleotides read TGTGCCAGCAGTGAAGGCTATCTCTACGAGCAGTACTTC. Translation: CASSEGYLYEQYF.